The TCR beta chain described here comes from a study of T cell repertoires in cytomegalovirus infection. A word on this clonotype: Its antigen is not known.

Germline CDR1 is LGHDT and CDR2 is YNNKEL (reference sequence). V was clipped by 0 bases and J by 1 base, with 9 bases between them. This CDR3 contains 15 residues. Study-wide results and caveats: Cumulated frequencies of public TCR beta families served to identify carriers of CMV plus the relevant HLA.

TCRdb used MiXCR to reprocess the reads, holding one entry per CDR3 protein. The sample includes some 200,000 distinct CDR3 sequences, 35% to 45% seen only once; the top ten take around 60%. The starting material was CD8+ T cells from cultured PBMCs, obtained from culture after CMV antigen stimulation. This chain links TRBV3-1 with TRBJ1-1, with D possibly matching TRBD1 (5 bases). The receptor's source is a human donor in good health (CMV status not recorded). Some clones in this sample may be carry-over from other donors' samples. Here the CDR3 DNA reads TGTGCCAGCAGCCAAGAAGGGGTCCGGAACACTGAAGCTTTCTTT. Amino acids: CASSQEGVRNTEAFF.